The 24 T cell receptor beta chains listed next were all sequenced from one sample in a study of CD8 T cells in Susac syndrome. With random hexamers, reverse transcription was performed on about 0.5 to 1 ug of RNA. TCRdb reanalysed the immunoSEQ multiplex PCR reads using MiXCR and keeps one entry per CDR3 protein. This sample has around 71,000 distinct CDR3 sequences; around 96% occur once, and the top ten carry 0.09% to 0.13%. Sequencing input: CD4+ T cells from PBMCs. These receptors were collected from a human donor with multiple sclerosis.

This clonotype was seen a single time. The chain uses TRBV12-3 or TRBV12-4 and TRBJ1-5; tentatively, D is TRBD1 (6 bases). CDR3 length: 14 residues. Between the trimmed V and J ends, which lost 5 bases and 7 bases, there was a span of 15 bases. The CDR3 loop reads CASSPGGGGQPQHF. CDR3 in DNA: TGTGCCAGCAGTCCAGGTGGAGGGGGACAGCCCCAGCATTTT.

The gene calls are TRBV20-1 and TRBJ1-6; D not resolved. This CDR3 comprises 11 residues. Germline V gene lookup returns CDR1 DFQATT and CDR2 SNEGSKA (reference sequence). V was trimmed by 3 bases and J by 5 bases, leaving 2 bases between them. DNA for the CDR3: TGCAGTGCTAGTGATAATTCACCCCTCCACTTT. This gives the protein CSASDNSPLHF.

The V gene is TRBV5-4, the J gene TRBJ1-1; a weak D match, TRBD1 (6 bases). Trimming cost V 3 bases and J 1 base, with 7 bases left between them. Looked up from germline, CDR1 is SGHNT and CDR2 is YYREEE (reference sequence). The CDR3 loop spans 13 amino acids. The CDR3 spells CASSWGRNTEAFF. For the CDR3, the DNA is TGTGCCAGCAGCTGGGGGCGGAACACTGAAGCTTTCTTT.

The rearrangement joins TRBV5-1 to TRBJ1-2; TRBD1 matches at 7 bases. This CDR3 has 14 residues. Germline V gene lookup returns CDR1 SGHRS and CDR2 YFSETQ. V shed 3 bases, J shed 4 bases, and the junction held 6 bases outside the gene matches. CDR3 DNA sequence: TGCGCCAGCAGCTCGGGACAGAGAGGCTATGGCTACACCTTC. Translating it yields CASSSGQRGYGYTF.

The rearrangement links TRBV30 to TRBJ1-6; TRBD1 matches 9 bases. CDR1 is GTSNPN, CDR2 SVGIG, per germline (reference sequence). The V gene end was trimmed by 0 bases and the J gene end by 6 bases; junction bases not matched to a gene: 6. The CDR3 extends over 16 amino acids. The CDR3 here is CAWSVHWTGVNSPLHF. DNA for the CDR3: TGTGCCTGGAGTGTACACTGGACAGGGGTTAATTCACCCCTCCACTTT. The entire variable domain, with the rest obtained from reference TRBV30 and TRBJ1-6, is as follows: SQTIHQWPATLVQPVGSPLSLECTVEGTSNPNLYWYRQAAGRGLQLLFYSVGIGQISSEVPQNLSASRPQDRQFILSSKKLLLSDSGFYLCAWSVHWTGVNSPLHFGNGTRLTVT.

The chain links TRBV7-9 to TRBJ1-1; D is uncertain. The CDR3 sequence is 14 residues long. V was shortened by 0 bases and J by 4 bases, with 9 bases between the two germline ends. Germline CDR1 reads SEHNR; CDR2 reads FQNEAQ (reference sequence). The chain's CDR3 is CASSLASYTTEAFF. Written as DNA, the CDR3 is TGTGCCAGCAGCTTAGCTTCGTATACCACTGAAGCTTTCTTT.

The chain uses TRBV10-2 and TRBJ1-5; D gene ambiguous. This CDR3 has 13 amino acids. Looked up from germline, CDR1 is WSHSY and CDR2 is SAAADI. With 3 bases removed from V and 2 bases from J, the gap between germline ends came to 5 bases. The DNA of the CDR3 is TGCGCCAGCAGTGATGGGGGCAATCAGCCCCAGCATTTT. Translated: CASSDGGNQPQHF.

The sample holds one count of this clonotype. In DNA, the CDR3 is TGTGCCAGCAGTGAAAGTCAGTTCTATAATTCACCCCTCCACTTT. Amino acid sequence: CASSESQFYNSPLHF. The chain employs TRBV2 and TRBJ1-6; D call uncertain. Trimming cost V 2 bases and J 3 bases, with 8 bases left between them. Germline V gene lookup returns CDR1 SNHLY and CDR2 FYNNEI. The CDR3 covers 15 residues.

The chain joins TRBV7-9 to TRBJ2-3; D might be TRBD2 (5 bases). Per the germline V gene, CDR1 is SEHNR and CDR2 is FQNEAQ (reference sequence). With 8 bases removed from V and 0 bases from J, the gap between germline ends came to 18 bases. The CDR3 has 16 amino acids. The CDR3 is CASRPRVRESTDTQYF. The CDR3 DNA follows: TGTGCCAGCCGCCCCCGCGTACGGGAAAGCACAGATACGCAGTATTTT.

The chain joins TRBV12-3 or TRBV12-4 to TRBJ2-1; D assignment may be TRBD1 or TRBD2 (6 bases each). V lost 3 bases, J lost 8 bases, and 8 bases lay in between. The CDR3 contains 12 residues. The CDR3 region is CASSFRGDEQFF. The CDR3 region has the DNA TGTGCCAGCAGTTTTAGGGGGGATGAGCAGTTCTTC.

The V call is TRBV12-3 or TRBV12-4, the J call TRBJ2-5, with 16 nucleotides matching TRBD2. This CDR3 contains 18 residues. V dropped 5 bases and J dropped 5; count of bases not matched to a gene: 11. The CDR3 loop reads CASSPGTSGGAFSETQYF. In nucleotides, the CDR3 is TGTGCCAGCAGTCCAGGGACTAGCGGGGGGGCTTTCAGCGAGACCCAGTACTTC.

The V call is TRBV6-4, the J call TRBJ2-7, with TRBD2 identical over 11 bases. The CDR3 is 12 amino acids. CDR1 is MRHNA and CDR2 is SNTAGT in the germline V gene. The trim removed 8 bases at V and 11 bases at J, leaving 8 bases unmatched. CDR3 sequence reads: CASGTSGMRKYF. In nucleotides, the CDR3 is TGTGCCAGCGGGACTAGCGGCATGAGGAAGTACTTC.

The chain recombines TRBV11-2 with TRBJ2-5; TRBD2 agrees at 14 bases. V lost 5 bases to trimming and J lost 8 bases; unmatched junction nucleotides: 16. The CDR3 runs 18 residues. Germline CDR1 is SGHAT and CDR2 is FQNNGV. The chain's CDR3 is CASSPGLAGGRIARTQYF. DNA for the CDR3: TGTGCCAGCAGCCCAGGACTAGCGGGGGGCCGAATCGCTAGAACCCAGTACTTC.

V usage is TRBV6-2 or TRBV6-3 and J usage is TRBJ2-7, with D perhaps TRBD2 (5 bases). CDR3 length equals 14 residues. Germline V lookup: CDR1 MNHEY, CDR2 SVGEGT. V was shortened by 6 bases and J by 3 bases, with 15 bases between the two germline ends. The CDR3 DNA is TGTGCCAGCAGACGGTTCCTTGGAGGCTACGAGCAGTACTTC. Protein product: CASRRFLGGYEQYF.

V is TRBV7-9 and J is TRBJ2-3; possible D gene TRBD1, 5 bases. V was shortened by 8 bases and J by 3 bases, with 6 bases between the two germline ends. Germline V gives CDR1 SEHNR, CDR2 FQNEAQ (reference sequence). CDR3 length: 11 residues. CDR3 nucleotides: TGTGCCAGCCAGGGTACAGATACGCAGTATTTT. Translating it yields CASQGTDTQYF.

The CDR3 region has the DNA TGTGCCAGCAGCCCGGACAGGGCGAACACCGGGGAGCTGTTTTTT. Its protein product is CASSPDRANTGELFF. The gene calls are TRBV7-3 and TRBJ2-2, with 8 positions matching TRBD1. J lost 0 bases, V lost 5 bases, and 2 bases had no gene match. Germline-derived CDR1 and CDR2 are SGHTA and FQGTGA. The CDR3 length is 15 residues.

This clonotype occurred once. The genes are TRBV3-1 and TRBJ2-5; the D gene is possibly TRBD2 (5 bases). Between the trimmed V and J ends, which lost 5 bases and 5 bases, there was a span of 15 bases. This CDR3 is built from 14 residues. Germline lookup yields CDR1 LGHDT and CDR2 YNNKEL (reference sequence). In nucleotides, the CDR3 is TGTGCCAGCAGCTCCCCCCACGGGGAGGAGACCCAGTACTTC. It translates to CASSSPHGEETQYF.

This rearrangement joins TRBV20-1 to TRBJ1-1; no firm D call. CDR3 length equals 12 residues. The germline V gene has CDR1 DFQATT and CDR2 SNEGSKA (reference sequence). V lost 6 bases and J 3 bases, leaving 11 bases between the germline ends. The CDR3 DNA follows: TGCAGTGCGGTAAACTGGGACACTGAAGCTTTCTTT. Its protein is CSAVNWDTEAFF.

This clonotype was seen once. The chain carries TRBV5-1 and TRBJ2-3; 9 bases are shared with TRBD2. Trimming at V came to 6 bases and at J to 6 bases, leaving 11 bases not matched to a gene. Germline V gene sequence: CDR1 SGHRS, CDR2 YFSETQ. CDR3 length equals 15 residues. The CDR3 region is CASKELAGNRDTQYF. The CDR3 DNA reads as TGCGCCAGCAAAGAGCTAGCGGGGAACCGCGATACGCAGTATTTT.

This chain uses TRBV9 with TRBJ1-5; D gene uncertain. The V end was cut by 3 bases, the J end by 6 bases, with 10 bases between. The CDR3 is 13 residues long. Per germline, CDR1 SGDLS and CDR2 YYNGEE. CDR3 bases: TGTGCCAGCAGCGCCGGAGAGGCTCAGCCCCAGCATTTT. Translating it yields CASSAGEAQPQHF.

The chain uses TRBV30 and TRBJ2-3; TRBD2 is a possible D gene (6 bases). V dropped 7 bases and J dropped 0 bases, with 20 bases sitting between them. The CDR3 length is 16 residues. Germline V gene data show CDR1 as GTSNPN and CDR2 as SVGIG (reference sequence). This CDR3 reads CAYTPGTSLSTDTQYF. CDR3 bases: TGTGCCTATACCCCCGGGACTTCACTTAGCACAGATACGCAGTATTTT.

The J gene is TRBJ1-1, the V gene TRBV7-9, with D uncertain. The CDR3 is made up of 14 amino acids. Trimming took 2 bases from V and 8 from J, leaving 15 bases between them. Germline V lookup: CDR1 SEHNR, CDR2 FQNEAQ (reference sequence). CDR3 sequence (DNA): TGTGCCAGCAGCTTACTAAGAACGGATACCGAAGCTTTCTTT. This translates into CASSLLRTDTEAFF.

The chain has TRBV14 and TRBJ1-4; 7 nucleotides agree with TRBD1. In germline, CDR1 is SGHDN, CDR2 FVKESK. J lost 5 bases, V lost 2 bases, and 5 bases had no gene match. The CDR3 totals 15 residues. Here the CDR3 DNA reads TGTGCCAGCAGCCAAAATGACAGGGTCAATGAAAAACTGTTTTTT. It yields the protein CASSQNDRVNEKLFF.

V is TRBV5-4 and J is TRBJ2-1; the match to TRBD2 covers 9 bases. Trimming cost V 6 bases and J 8 bases; bases outside gene matches: 18. This CDR3 is built from 17 residues. Germline-derived CDR1 and CDR2 are SGHNT and YYREEE (reference sequence). The CDR3 region has the DNA TGTGCCAGCACCACCACCTCTGCGGGGGGGGGCTGGGATGAGCAGTTCTTC. Amino acids: CASTTTSAGGGWDEQFF.